This T cell receptor beta chain was recorded in a study of identical twins. Study-level findings and limits: Memory repertoires lacked the insertion deficit that abundant cord blood beta clonotypes showed.

V was cut by 4 bases and J by 8 bases, with 18 bases left in between. Germline-derived CDR1 and CDR2 are MRHNA and SNTAGT. This CDR3 comprises 15 residues. Turning to this clonotype: The antigen is not known.

TCRdb re-called the 5' RACE reads through MiXCR, storing one row per CDR3 protein. This table holds 240,000 or so distinct CDR3 sequences, about 7% found once. These data were also filed under a second study, of yellow fever vaccine responses in identical twins.

This clonotype originated in a young woman in good health. Sequenced: memory (CD45RO+) T cells sorted from blood. The chain uses TRBV6-4 and TRBJ2-1, with D tentatively TRBD1 or TRBD2 (5 bases each). The CDR3 is CASSGGETTIDEQFF. In DNA, the CDR3 is TGTGCCAGCAGTGGAGGGGAGACTACGATCGATGAGCAGTTCTTC.